The present entry profiles one T cell receptor (beta chain) with its context. The antigen remains unidentified. The DNA is left out, because the CDR3 cannot be placed on it with certainty; the CDR3 is given as TCRdb lists it. Germline CDR1 is MDHEN and CDR2 is SYDVKM. Counting both end residues, the CDR3 totals 15 amino acids. These data come from a study of blood T cells in healthy people across ages. Study details: Every two T cells gave about one barcoded beta molecule via template switching.

Using a J-beta primer mix together with a sample-barcoded 5' primer, a second PCR was run for 7 to 11 cycles. TCRdb recomputed calls from the 5' RACE reads with MiXCR, one row per CDR3 protein. Here the sample spans around 1,800,000 distinct CDR3 sequences, about two fifths being singletons. The authors drew about 9.9 milliliters of peripheral blood from each donor. Regarding the study as a whole: Versus aged donors, long-lived donors had higher diversity and more naive CD4+ cells.

This receptor was taken from a human donor in good health. Sequenced input: blood. The V gene is TRBV28, the J gene TRBJ1-3; the D call of TRBD1 is as the table states it, not checked on the DNA. The CDR3: CASSSSTGWRDAIYF.